This passage covers 5 T cell receptor beta chains from one sample sequenced in a study of shared clonotypes between healthy human individuals (dated by TCRdb to 2020 to 2021). The library came from the immunoSEQ multiplex PCR assay. This immuneACCESS table, as held by TCRdb, lists in-frame sequences with V and J called but not all clones. Of the missing ones, under half trace to an unresolved V gene in checked studies; the others have no known cause. This sample lists 740,000 or so clones; about three quarters were detected once. Around 1.8% of the sample rests with the top ten. The sequencing input was memory CD4+ T cells sorted from blood. Interpreted using the paper, the cell subset or site label stands for: CD45RA-negative fraction. The receptors were sampled from a woman younger than 45 in good health.

The chain recombines TRBV28 with TRBJ2-2; D possibly corresponds to TRBD2 (6 bases). The CDR3 is made up of 16 amino acids. With 4 bases removed from V and 5 bases from J, the gap between germline ends came to 17 bases. Germline-derived CDR1 and CDR2 are MDHEN and SYDVKM. CDR3 loop: CASSSPGLKFTGELFF. DNA for the CDR3: TGTGCCAGCAGTTCCCCCGGACTAAAATTTACCGGGGAGCTGTTTTTT.

The chain uses TRBV6-6 and TRBJ1-2, with a tentative D call TRBD1 (6 bases). The V end lost 6 bases, the J end lost 6 bases, and 14 bases lay between the germline ends. The CDR3 runs to 13 residues. CDR1 is MNHNY, CDR2 SVGAGI, per germline (reference sequence). CDR3 DNA: TGTGCCAGCAGCGAAAACGGGGGCGATGGCTACACCTTC. This gives the protein CASSENGGDGYTF.

This chain links TRBV5-1 with TRBJ2-7; 8 bases map to TRBD1. Germline V CDR1 and CDR2: SGHRS, YFSETQ. V lost 0 bases to trimming and J lost 5 bases; unmatched junction nucleotides: 7. CDR3 length: 15 residues. The CDR3: CASSLAAGGSNEQYF. CDR3 bases: TGCGCCAGCAGCTTGGCGGCAGGGGGCTCGAACGAGCAGTACTTC.

The DNA for the CDR3 is TGCGCCAGCAGTCGGTCTCTAACCACTAGCGGGAGGGCTTTGTTTCCCGGGGAGCTGTTTTTT. Protein product: CASSRSLTTSGRALFPGELFF. The chain combines TRBV5-1 with TRBJ2-2, with TRBD2 identical over 13 bases. The CDR3 is 21 amino acids. The trim removed 5 bases at V and 6 bases at J, leaving 22 bases unmatched. The V gene's germline CDR1 is SGHRS and CDR2 YFSETQ.

J is TRBJ2-5 and V is TRBV2; 7 nucleotides match TRBD1. The CDR3 has 13 residues. In germline, CDR1 is SNHLY, CDR2 FYNNEI. V was pared by 6 bases and J by 5 bases, with 6 bases of the junction left unmatched. The CDR3: CASRNRGRETQYF. CDR3 bases: TGTGCCAGCAGGAACAGGGGAAGGGAGACCCAGTACTTC.